In this sample, the clone carrying this TCR beta chain turned up once. The data originate from a study of blood T cell repertoires in COVID-19. Study in general: PBMCs, B-cell-depleted T cells, or T cells were the source of the cDNA or gDNA that made up the material.

Seattle patients were enrolled during active infection and followed longitudinally. This CDR3 is built from 12 residues. V was cut by 9 bases and J by 9 bases, with 14 bases left in between. Germline CDR1 reads KGHDR; CDR2 reads SFDVKD. In the source study's methods: Nucleated cell number was recorded as an estimate derived from reference gene primer amplification. TCRdb's copy holds only in-frame clones and misses some; the assay was immunoSEQ multiplex PCR. Clone size and V and J calls were adopted from that table, with D and trimming inferred from the DNA. In the table there are some 230,000 clones, 82% of which are singletons.

Sequenced: peripheral blood. This rearrangement joins TRBV24-1 to TRBJ2-4; D perhaps matches TRBD2 (6 bases). This receptor was identified in a woman of 80 years or more with COVID-19, enrolled during active disease. The CDR3, as DNA: TGTGCCACCTCGGAGGGCTTAGGCATTCAGTACTTC. It specifies CATSEGLGIQYF.